Below are 30 T cell receptor beta chains sequenced from a single sample in a study of blood T cell repertoires in COVID-19. Assay used: immunoSEQ multiplex PCR; TCRdb lists only in-frame clones, some missing. The repertoire includes 150,000 or so clones, roughly 83% of them detected once, and 2.9% sits in the top ten. Sequences were obtained from peripheral blood. The source is a woman in her sixties with acute or convalescent COVID-19.

The chain uses TRBV5-6 and TRBJ2-7; D is possibly TRBD1 (5 bases). Germline loops: CDR1 SGHDT, CDR2 YYEEEE. The CDR3 length is 15 residues. Trimming pared 0 bases from V and 2 bases from J, leaving 12 bases between. CDR3 sequence (DNA): TGTGCCAGCAGCTTGGGGATACAGGCCCCCTACGAGCAGTACTTC. This codes for CASSLGIQAPYEQYF.

The genes are TRBV9 and TRBJ2-5; D may be TRBD1 (6 bases). The ends were cut back, 0 bases at V and 2 bases at J, with 11 bases in the middle. The CDR3 totals 15 residues. CDR1 is SGDLS and CDR2 is YYNGEE in the germline V gene. DNA for the CDR3: TGTGCCAGCAGCGTAGTCGGGACACCTCAAGAGACCCAGTACTTC. Translation: CASSVVGTPQETQYF.

The sample holds a few counts of this clone. V gene TRBV5-1 combines with J gene TRBJ2-1; 11 bases match TRBD1. The germline CDR1 and CDR2 sequences are SGHRS and YFSETQ. This CDR3 comprises 17 residues. The V segment lost 0 bases and the J segment 5 bases; nucleotides outside the gene matches: 7. The CDR3 loop reads CASSLGRGTGGNNEQFF. The CDR3 coding sequence is TGCGCCAGCAGCTTGGGGCGGGGGACAGGGGGAAACAATGAGCAGTTCTTC.

The rearrangement joins TRBV30 to TRBJ2-2; TRBD2 is a possible D gene (5 bases). This CDR3 has 15 amino acids. From germline, CDR1 is GTSNPN and CDR2 SVGIG (reference sequence). The V gene lost 1 base and the J gene lost 4 bases, with 13 bases spanning the gap. The CDR3 spells CAWSAGLGPTGELFF. The CDR3 DNA reads as TGTGCCTGGAGTGCTGGACTGGGTCCCACCGGGGAGCTGTTTTTT.

This rearrangement joins TRBV19 to TRBJ1-3; D uncertain. Germline-derived CDR1 and CDR2 are LNHDA and SQIVND (reference sequence). There are 11 residues in the CDR3. Between the trimmed V and J ends, which lost 6 bases and 3 bases, there was a span of 3 bases. CDR3 sequence (DNA): TGTGCCAGTAGGAGTGGAAACACCATATATTTT. Its protein is CASRSGNTIYF.

The chain carries TRBV5-1 and TRBJ2-5; 9 bases match TRBD2. Germline V gives CDR1 SGHRS, CDR2 YFSETQ. J gave up 5 bases and V 4 bases, and 6 bases lay outside the gene matches. The CDR3 is 14 residues long. CDR3 amino acids: CASSPSGAGETQYF. The CDR3 DNA follows: TGCGCCAGCAGCCCTAGCGGGGCGGGGGAGACCCAGTACTTC.

This chain links TRBV14 with TRBJ1-3; perhaps TRBD1 as D (5 bases). V was cut by 4 bases and J by 1 base, with 14 bases left in between. There are 16 residues in the CDR3. Germline loops: CDR1 SGHDN, CDR2 FVKESK. The CDR3 here is CASSPRGRTSGNTIYF. The CDR3 nucleotides are TGTGCCAGCAGCCCGCGGGGCAGAACTTCTGGAAACACCATATATTTT.

The V gene is TRBV19, the J gene TRBJ2-5, with a possible D match to TRBD1 (7 bases). Trimming removed 5 bases from V and 0 bases from J, with 16 bases in between. CDR3 length equals 16 residues. The germline V gene has CDR1 LNHDA and CDR2 SQIVND (reference sequence). CDR3 coding DNA: TGTGCCAGTAGTCTCGACAGGGAGGTCAACCAAGAGACCCAGTACTTC. Protein sequence: CASSLDREVNQETQYF.

V is TRBV28 and J is TRBJ2-1; D perhaps matches TRBD2 (6 bases). The V end lost 3 bases, the J end lost 1 base, and 7 bases lay between the germline ends. This CDR3 comprises 14 residues. Germline V gene sequence: CDR1 MDHEN, CDR2 SYDVKM. This CDR3 is CASSFRGSYNEQFF. CDR3 DNA: TGTGCCAGCAGTTTCCGGGGGTCCTACAATGAGCAGTTCTTC.

This clone was seen a few times. V is TRBV7-6 and J is TRBJ2-5; D unresolved. V dropped 0 bases and J dropped 3 bases, with 17 bases sitting between them. The length of the CDR3 is 17 residues. Germline CDR1 and CDR2: SGHVS and FNYEAQ. CDR3 residues: CASSLATPINLEETQYF. The CDR3 DNA follows: TGTGCCAGCAGCTTAGCAACCCCAATAAACTTAGAAGAGACCCAGTACTTC.

The chain combines TRBV19 with TRBJ1-2; 7 bases are shared with TRBD1. The CDR3 loop spans 14 amino acids. With 9 bases clipped from V and 0 bases from J, the junction kept 7 bases outside the gene matches. CDR1 is LNHDA and CDR2 is SQIVND in the germline V gene (reference sequence). The CDR3: CASLRDRSNYGYTF. The DNA of the CDR3 is TGTGCCAGCCTTCGGGACAGATCTAACTATGGCTACACCTTC.

The rearrangement links TRBV2 to TRBJ2-5, with 10 bases that match TRBD2. Per the germline V gene, CDR1 is SNHLY and CDR2 is FYNNEI. Unmatched junction bases numbered 8, after V lost 6 bases and J lost 1 base. This CDR3 comprises 16 residues. The CDR3 DNA is TGTGCCAGCAGCCCGGGAGAGCGGGGGGGCCAAGAGACCCAGTACTTC. Amino acid sequence: CASSPGERGGQETQYF.

The chain is built from TRBV5-1 and TRBJ1-1; D ambiguous. The CDR3 is 15 residues long. Germline V CDR1 and CDR2: SGHRS, YFSETQ. With 4 bases removed from V and 8 bases from J, the gap between germline ends came to 21 bases. This CDR3 reads CASSATDPLVTEAFF. CDR3 nucleotide sequence: TGCGCCAGCAGCGCCACAGACCCTCTTGTGACCGAAGCTTTCTTT.

J is TRBJ1-3 and V is TRBV11-2; D not resolved. The V end lost 4 bases, the J end lost 0 bases, and 7 bases lay between the germline ends. Per germline, CDR1 SGHAT and CDR2 FQNNGV. This CDR3 is built from 14 residues. This CDR3 reads CASSWSGSGNTIYF. The CDR3 region has the DNA TGTGCCAGCAGCTGGTCGGGCTCTGGAAACACCATATATTTT.

This clone was seen a few times. This chain links TRBV6-2 or TRBV6-3 with TRBJ2-1; weak D call: TRBD2 (5 bases). The length of the CDR3 is 14 residues. CDR1 and CDR2 from the germline V gene are MNHEY and SVGEGT. V lost 4 bases, J lost 5 bases, and 12 bases lay in between. The CDR3 here is CASSSRTGNNEQFF. In nucleotides, the CDR3 is TGTGCCAGCAGTTCTAGGACTGGAAACAATGAGCAGTTCTTC.

This chain joins TRBV21-1 and TRBJ2-5; the table's D call of TRBD1 was not tested on the DNA. TRBV21-1 is a pseudogene segment. This CDR3 contains 14 residues. CDR3 loop: CASSKAATGETQYF. The CDR3 DNA follows: TGTGCCAGCAGCAAAGCGGCGACAGGAGAGACCCAGTACTTC.

The CDR3 nucleotides are TGTGCCAGCAGTGAATTGGGACAGGGGTTAAAAAAACTGTTTTTT. Protein: CASSELGQGLKKLFF. The chain has TRBV6-1 and TRBJ1-4, with 10 positions matching TRBD1. J gave up 9 bases and V 2 bases, and 6 bases lay outside the gene matches. Germline V gene lookup returns CDR1 MNHNS and CDR2 SASEGT. The CDR3 is 15 residues long.

This clone was observed a handful of times. The genes are TRBV10-2 and TRBJ1-1, with TRBD1 matching over 7 bases. The CDR3 is 13 residues long. Germline assignment: CDR1 WSHSY and CDR2 SAAADI. Trimming removed 5 bases from V and 6 bases from J; junction bases left unmatched: 6. In DNA, the CDR3 is TGCGCCAGCAGTTTTACAGGGGACTCTGAAGCTTTCTTT. Its translation: CASSFTGDSEAFF.

The V gene is TRBV19, the J gene TRBJ2-7, with D perhaps matching TRBD2 (5 bases). Germline lookup yields CDR1 LNHDA and CDR2 SQIVND (reference sequence). The CDR3 has 13 amino acids. Trimming removed 5 bases from V and 2 bases from J, with 10 bases in between. Here the CDR3 reads CASSRGIPYEQYF. The DNA of the CDR3 is TGTGCCAGTAGTCGGGGTATCCCCTACGAGCAGTACTTC. Complete variable domain (other parts from reference TRBV19 and TRBJ2-7): DGGITQSPKYLFRKEGQNVTLSCEQNLNHDAMYWYRQDPGQGLRLIYYSQIVNDFQKGDIAEGYSVSREKKESFPLTVTSAQKNPTAFYLCASSRGIPYEQYFGPGTRLTVT.

This clone was seen only a few times. V and J are TRBV5-1 and TRBJ1-3; the match to TRBD1 covers 8 bases. This CDR3 is 17 amino acids long. Looked up from germline, CDR1 is SGHRS and CDR2 is YFSETQ. V gave up 0 bases and J gave up 2 bases; unmatched junction bases: 7. The CDR3 DNA is TGCGCCAGCAGCTTGGACTTCAGGGGGCAAGCTGGAAACACCATATATTTT. Encoded protein: CASSLDFRGQAGNTIYF.

This clone was seen a handful of times. CDR3 in DNA: TGTGCCAGCACCGGGGACAGGATGCCAACTGAAGCTTTCTTT. As protein: CASTGDRMPTEAFF. The V call is TRBV2, the J call TRBJ1-1; TRBD1 aligns across 8 bases. The CDR3 contains 14 residues. After removal of 7 bases from V and 5 bases from J, the junction contained 9 bases not matched to a gene. Per germline, CDR1 SNHLY and CDR2 FYNNEI. Full variable domain (missing parts from reference TRBV2 and TRBJ1-1): EPEVTQTPSHQVTQMGQEVILRCVPISNHLYFYWYRQILGQKVEFLVSFYNNEISEKSEIFDDQFSVERPDGSNFTLKIRSTKLEDSAMYFCASTGDRMPTEAFFGQGTRLTVV.

This chain uses TRBV3-1 (or the pseudogene TRBV3-2) with TRBJ1-2; perhaps TRBD1 as D (5 bases). V was clipped by 0 bases and J by 6 bases, with 17 bases between them. This CDR3 has 16 residues. Germline V gene data show CDR1 as LGHDT and CDR2 as YNNKEL (reference sequence). The CDR3 sequence is CASSQDGTGAQDGYTF. CDR3 coding DNA: TGTGCCAGCAGCCAAGATGGGACGGGAGCCCAGGATGGCTACACCTTC.

This clone has only one observation. This chain joins TRBV2 and TRBJ1-5; D gene ambiguous. Trimming took 7 bases from V and 5 from J, leaving 12 bases between them. The CDR3 has 13 amino acids. Germline V gene lookup returns CDR1 SNHLY and CDR2 FYNNEI. The CDR3 bases are TGTGCCAGCATCGCTCAGTCCCATCAGCCCCAGCATTTT. Translated: CASIAQSHQPQHF.

This clone was detected only a few times. The rearrangement links TRBV19 to TRBJ1-2; TRBD1 matches 8 bases. This CDR3 region has 14 residues. The ends lost 8 bases at V and 6 bases at J; junction bases unmatched: 11. The germline V gene has CDR1 LNHDA and CDR2 SQIVND (reference sequence). This chain's CDR3 is CASVERTGMDGYTF. CDR3 nucleotide sequence: TGTGCCAGTGTTGAACGGACAGGGATGGATGGCTACACCTTC.

This clone was detected once. The chain employs TRBV11-2 and TRBJ1-4, with D maybe TRBD1 (6 bases). Trimming took off 5 bases at V and 10 bases at J, with 20 bases between the two ends. The CDR3 is 15 amino acids. Germline CDR1 and CDR2: SGHAT and FQNNGV. This chain's CDR3 is CASSLSGGEERKLFF. The CDR3 DNA follows: TGTGCCAGCAGCCTAAGCGGGGGCGAGGAACGAAAACTGTTTTTT.

This clone was seen just once. Here the CDR3 reads CASTLDRDTSYGYTF. For the CDR3, the DNA is TGTGCCAGCACTCTTGACCGGGACACTTCGTATGGCTACACCTTC. The rearrangement joins TRBV6-6 to TRBJ1-2; D is possibly TRBD1 (6 bases). The CDR3 extends over 15 amino acids. V lost 7 bases and J 5 bases, leaving 20 bases between the germline ends. Per germline, CDR1 MNHNY and CDR2 SVGAGI (reference sequence).

CDR3 in amino acids: CASSPRGPLYGYTF. CDR3 nucleotide sequence: TGCGCCAGCAGCCCTAGGGGGCCGCTCTATGGCTACACCTTC. This chain connects TRBV5-1 to TRBJ1-2; TRBD1 aligns across 7 bases. The CDR3 is 14 amino acids. Germline trimming cut 4 bases from V and 4 bases from J; bases unmatched to any gene: 7. Germline V CDR1 and CDR2: SGHRS, YFSETQ.

This sequence joins TRBV18 and TRBJ1-6; tentative D call: TRBD1 (5 bases). Germline V CDR1 and CDR2: KGHSH, LQKENI. The CDR3 is made up of 19 amino acids. Trimming took 2 bases from V and 8 from J, leaving 25 bases between them. The CDR3: CASSPLGRSLLSRDSPLHF. In DNA, the CDR3 is TGTGCCAGCTCACCATTGGGGCGATCTCTACTATCCAGGGATTCACCCCTCCACTTT.

The chain is built from TRBV7-2 and TRBJ2-1; 16 nucleotides line up with TRBD2. This CDR3 region has 15 residues. CDR1 is SGHTA and CDR2 is FQGNSA in the germline V gene. V lost 4 bases, J lost 9 bases, and 3 bases stayed unmatched. CDR3 nucleotides: TGTGCCAGCAGCTGGGGACTAGCGGGGGGGCCTGAGCAGTTCTTC. Translated: CASSWGLAGGPEQFF.

The chain has TRBV7-2 and TRBJ1-2; TRBD1 matches at 8 bases. Trimming at V came to 5 bases and at J to 8 bases, leaving 10 bases not matched to a gene. The CDR3 has 14 amino acids. Per the germline V gene, CDR1 is SGHTA and CDR2 is FQGNSA. The CDR3 nucleotides are TGTGCCAGCAGCCCTCGACAGGGGAGGGAAGGCTACACCTTC. It translates to CASSPRQGREGYTF.